This T cell receptor (beta chain) was captured in a study of T cell changes during pregnancy in multiple sclerosis. The assay was immunoSEQ multiplex PCR, and TCRdb's table has in-frame clones only and misses some. The sample holds about 92,000 clones, 92% seen once. Source: peripheral blood, taken in the first trimester of pregnancy. This clonotype originated in a female donor with multiple sclerosis, enrolled in a pregnancy study.

The CDR3 is CASRYRGSGELFF. The DNA for the CDR3 is TGTGCCAGCAGGTACAGGGGGTCCGGGGAGCTGTTTTTT. This chain connects TRBV6-5 to TRBJ2-2; 8 nucleotides match TRBD1. Per the germline V gene, CDR1 is MNHEY and CDR2 is SVGAGI. The CDR3 is made up of 13 amino acids. After removal of 6 bases from V and 6 bases from J, the junction contained 3 bases not matched to a gene.